This entry lists 12 T cell receptor beta chains sequenced from one sample in a study of blood T cell repertoires in COVID-19 (dated by TCRdb to the early 2020s). The method behind the library was the immunoSEQ multiplex PCR assay. TCRdb's version of the immuneACCESS table is confined to in-frame rearrangements and falls short of the full clone set. An unresolved V gene accounts for under half of the shortfall where checked; the remainder is of unknown origin. Present in this sample are roughly 200,000 clones, more than 70% of which were seen just once. The ten most abundant clones make up under 3.5% of the sample. Specimen: peripheral blood. The receptor set was obtained from a woman of 80 years or more with active or convalescent COVID-19.

This sequence joins TRBV28 and TRBJ2-7, with TRBD1 identical over 10 bases. The CDR3 contains 16 residues. The germline gives CDR1 MDHEN, CDR2 SYDVKM. With 6 bases clipped from V and 5 bases from J, the junction kept 13 bases outside the gene matches. The CDR3 DNA is TGTGCCAGCAGAACAGCCGGGACAGGGGCCGTTCACGAGCAGTACTTC. This codes for CASRTAGTGAVHEQYF.

This chain connects TRBV19 to TRBJ1-4, with TRBD1 matching over 8 bases. V shed 4 bases and J 4 bases; nucleotides not matched to a gene: 2. The CDR3 runs 14 residues. Germline CDR1 is LNHDA and CDR2 is SQIVND (reference sequence). The CDR3 DNA reads as TGTGCCAGTAGTACGACAGGGGTTAATGAAAAACTGTTTTTT. Translating it yields CASSTTGVNEKLFF.

The chain combines TRBV15 with TRBJ2-5; 8 nucleotides match TRBD1. Germline CDR1 is LNHNV and CDR2 is YYDKDF (reference sequence). CDR3 size: 15 residues. V was clipped by 3 bases and J by 3 bases; unmatched bases: 6. CDR3 bases: TGTGCCACCAGCAGTACAGGACAGGGAAAAGAGACCCAGTACTTC. It specifies CATSSTGQGKETQYF.

The genes are TRBV7-8 and TRBJ1-6; 8 positions agree with TRBD1. J gave up 11 bases and V 1 base, and 10 bases lay outside the gene matches. The CDR3 totals 16 residues. The germline V gene has CDR1 SGHVS and CDR2 FQNEAQ. The CDR3 region is CASSLDGQGIMAPLHF. CDR3 DNA: TGTGCCAGCAGCTTAGACGGACAGGGCATAATGGCACCCCTCCACTTT.

The rearrangement links TRBV3-1 (or the pseudogene TRBV3-2) to TRBJ2-7, with TRBD2 as a possible D gene (7 bases). The V gene lost 1 base and the J gene lost 4 bases, with 14 bases spanning the gap. Germline V gives CDR1 LGHDT, CDR2 YNNKEL (reference sequence). The CDR3 covers 15 residues. CDR3 nucleotide sequence: TGTGCCAGCAGCCAAGTTCCGGGGGGCGGATACGAGCAGTACTTC. Translated: CASSQVPGGGYEQYF.

The chain joins TRBV27 to TRBJ2-5; 11 nucleotides align to TRBD1. Germline values: CDR1 MNHEY, CDR2 SMNVEV (reference sequence). The CDR3 totals 15 residues. Trimming removed 4 bases from V and 4 bases from J; junction bases left unmatched: 5. The CDR3 region has the DNA TGTGCCAGCAGTTCAGGGACAGGGGGGCGAGAGACCCAGTACTTC. It yields the protein CASSSGTGGRETQYF.

CDR3 sequence reads: CASSINVSPDTF. Written as DNA, the CDR3 is TGTGCCAGCAGCATTAACGTCAGTCCTGACACCTTC. The chain uses TRBV28 and TRBJ1-2; D not certain. Trimming cost V 6 bases and J 12 bases, with 17 bases left between them. Per germline, CDR1 MDHEN and CDR2 SYDVKM. The CDR3 has 12 amino acids.

The count of this clone is one. J is TRBJ2-2 and V is TRBV5-1; tentative D call: TRBD1 (5 bases). Trimming took 3 bases from V and 0 from J, leaving 6 bases between them. CDR3 length: 14 residues. Germline CDR1 SGHRS, CDR2 YFSETQ. CDR3 amino acids: CASSSDTNTGELFF. The CDR3, as DNA: TGCGCCAGCAGCTCGGACACGAACACCGGGGAGCTGTTTTTT.

This chain links TRBV29-1 with TRBJ2-6; D not resolved. Between the trimmed V and J ends, which lost 3 bases and 4 bases, there was a span of 4 bases. The CDR3 loop spans 12 amino acids. Looked up from germline, CDR1 is SQVTM and CDR2 is ANQGSEA. CDR3: CSVDQGANVLTF. The CDR3 coding sequence is TGCAGCGTTGATCAGGGGGCCAACGTCCTGACTTTC. Full variable domain (missing parts from reference TRBV29-1 and TRBJ2-6): SAVISQKPSRDICQRGTSLTIQCQVDSQVTMMFWYRQQPGQSLTLIATANQGSEATYESGFVIDKFPISRPNLTFSTLTVSNMSPEDSSIYLCSVDQGANVLTFGAGSRLTVL.

This clone was observed many times. The chain employs TRBV6-5 and TRBJ1-5; unclear D gene. This CDR3 has 13 amino acids. Germline-derived CDR1 and CDR2 are MNHEY and SVGAGI. Trimming removed 0 bases from V and 6 bases from J, with 6 bases in between. The CDR3 DNA reads as TGTGCCAGCAGTTACTCATTCAGTCAGCCCCAGCATTTT. Amino acid sequence: CASSYSFSQPQHF.

The rearrangement links TRBV11-2 to TRBJ2-3, with D perhaps matching TRBD2 (5 bases). The CDR3 contains 14 residues. CDR1 and CDR2 from the germline V gene are SGHAT and FQNNGV. V lost 1 base and J lost 5, with 10 bases in between. In DNA, the CDR3 is TGTGCCAGCAGCTTAGTTCAGCGGCAAGATACGCAGTATTTT. Its translation is CASSLVQRQDTQYF.

The rearrangement joins TRBV28 to TRBJ1-6; TRBD1 is a possible D gene (5 bases). Germline CDR1 MDHEN, CDR2 SYDVKM. This CDR3 has 14 residues. V dropped 7 bases and J dropped 10 bases, with 17 bases sitting between them. CDR3 sequence (DNA): TGTGCCAGCATCTTTGGGGGACTTGGATCACCCCTCCACTTT. It specifies CASIFGGLGSPLHF.